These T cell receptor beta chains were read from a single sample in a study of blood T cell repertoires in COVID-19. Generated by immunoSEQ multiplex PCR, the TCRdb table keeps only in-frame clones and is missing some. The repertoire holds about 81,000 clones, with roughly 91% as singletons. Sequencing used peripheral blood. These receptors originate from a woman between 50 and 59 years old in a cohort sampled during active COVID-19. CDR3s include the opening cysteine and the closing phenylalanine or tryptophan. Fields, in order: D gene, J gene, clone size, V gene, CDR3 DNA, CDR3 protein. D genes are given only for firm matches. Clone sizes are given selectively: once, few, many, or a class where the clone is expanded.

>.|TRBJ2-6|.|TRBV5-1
TGCGCCAGCAGCTTTCAGGGGACCAACGTCCTGACTTTC
CASSFQGTNVLTF
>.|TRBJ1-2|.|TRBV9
TGTGCCAGCAGCCCCCTGACAGGCCCCTATGGCTACACCTTC
CASSPLTGPYGYTF
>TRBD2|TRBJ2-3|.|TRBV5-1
TGCGCCAGCAGCTGGAGCATGAGCGGGGGGGCCATAGATACGCAGTATTTT
CASSWSMSGGAIDTQYF
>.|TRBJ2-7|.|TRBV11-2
TGTGCCAGCAGCTTAGTTGGGAGACTAGGGAACCACGAGCAGTACTTC
CASSLVGRLGNHEQYF
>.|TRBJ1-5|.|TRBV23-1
TGCGCCAGCGGGCCCGCTTTCGGGACATTTAGCAATCAGCCCCAGCATTTT
CASGPAFGTFSNQPQHF
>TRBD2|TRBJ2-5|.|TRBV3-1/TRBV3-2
TGTGCCAGCAGCCCCAGACGGGGGGCGGGAGGGACCCAGTACTTC
CASSPRRGAGGTQYF
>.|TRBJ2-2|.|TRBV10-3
TGTGCCATCAGGGCCCAGCCGGAGACCGGGGAGCTGTTTTTT
CAIRAQPETGELFF
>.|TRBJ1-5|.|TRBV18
TGTGCCAGCTCCCCCGACATGAACAATCAGCCCCAGCATTTT
CASSPDMNNQPQHF
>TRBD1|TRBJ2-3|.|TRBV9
TGTGCCAGCAGCCCTCGGACAGGGATTGTCACAGATACGCAGTATTTT
CASSPRTGIVTDTQYF
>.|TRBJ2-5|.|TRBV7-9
TGTGCCAGCAGCTTAGGGACCTTCTTGGCGGGATTTGAGACCCAGTACTTC
CASSLGTFLAGFETQYF
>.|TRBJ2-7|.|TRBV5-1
TGCGCCAGCAGCCCTACGACAGGTGCGAGCTCCTACGAGCAGTACTTC
CASSPTTGASSYEQYF
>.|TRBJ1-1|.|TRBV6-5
TGTGCCAGCAGTTCCGTCGGGGTTGAAGCTTTCTTT
CASSSVGVEAFF
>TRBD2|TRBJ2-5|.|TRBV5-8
TGTGCCAGCAGCTTTGGGACTAGCGGGGGGAAAGAGACCCAGTACTTC
CASSFGTSGGKETQYF
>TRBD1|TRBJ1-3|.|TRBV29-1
TGCAGCGTTGGAACTTTTACAGGGGTTGGAAACACCATATATTTT
CSVGTFTGVGNTIYF
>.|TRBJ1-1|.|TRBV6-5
TGTGCCACCTTAAGGGCGGGAATGAACACTGAAGCTTTCTTT
CATLRAGMNTEAFF
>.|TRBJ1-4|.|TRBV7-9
TGTGCCAGCAGCTTACTCGGGATCTATAATGAAAAACTGTTTTTT
CASSLLGIYNEKLFF
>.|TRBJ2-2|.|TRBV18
TGTGCCAGCTCACCACGTAGCCAGGGATCTACGAACACCGGGGAGCTGTTTTTT
CASSPRSQGSTNTGELFF
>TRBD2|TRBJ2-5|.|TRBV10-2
TGCGCCAGCAGTGATTCCCGACTAGCGGGGCACCAAGAGACCCAGTACTTC
CASSDSRLAGHQETQYF
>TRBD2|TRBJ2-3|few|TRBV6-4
TGTGCCAGCAGTGCCACCACTAGCGGGAGCCCAGATACGCAGTATTTT
CASSATTSGSPDTQYF
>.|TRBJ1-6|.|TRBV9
TGTGCCAGCAGCGCCTCCGTCGTTCCTAATTCACCCCTCCACTTT
CASSASVVPNSPLHF
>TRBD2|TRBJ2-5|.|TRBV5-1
TGCGCCAGCAGCCCCCTCGGGACTAGAGGGGCCCGGGAGACCCAGTACTTC
CASSPLGTRGARETQYF
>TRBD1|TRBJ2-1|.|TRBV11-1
TGTGCCAGCAGCCCCGGGACAGGGGTCACCAATGAGCAGTTCTTC
CASSPGTGVTNEQFF
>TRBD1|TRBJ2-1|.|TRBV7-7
TGTGCTAGCAGCTTAGCAGGGGGTGAGCAGTTCTTC
CASSLAGGEQFF
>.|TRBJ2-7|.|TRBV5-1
TGCGCCAGCAGCTTGGCCGGGCAGGGACTCTACGAGCAGTACTTC
CASSLAGQGLYEQYF
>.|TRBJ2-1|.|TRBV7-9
TGTGCCAGCAGCCATAGCTACGGTGAGCAGTTCTTC
CASSHSYGEQFF
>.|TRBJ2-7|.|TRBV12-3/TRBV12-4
TGTGCCAGCAGTCCTGACAGCTACGAGCAGTACTTC
CASSPDSYEQYF
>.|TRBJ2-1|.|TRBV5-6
TGTGCCAGCAGCGGAGGACTCAGTCTATACAATGAGCAGTTCTTC
CASSGGLSLYNEQFF
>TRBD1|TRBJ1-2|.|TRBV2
TGTGCCAGTGGTGTGATTGGGCCCGACAGGGTTCCTTTATACGGCTACACCTTC
CASGVIGPDRVPLYGYTF
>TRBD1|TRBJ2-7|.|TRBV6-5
TGTGCCAGCAGTACCTACACCAGGGGGTACGAGCAGTACTTC
CASSTYTRGYEQYF
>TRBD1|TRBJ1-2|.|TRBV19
TGTGCCAGTAGTAGATTGGGACAGGGGCTGAGAGGCTATGGCTACACCTTC
CASSRLGQGLRGYGYTF
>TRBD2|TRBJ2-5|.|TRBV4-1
TGCGCCAGCAGCCGACTAGCGGGTGTTGAGACCCAGTACTTC
CASSRLAGVETQYF
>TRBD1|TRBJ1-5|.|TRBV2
TGTGCCAGCCGGAACCTCCGGGACAGGGGGGCTAGCAATCAGCCCCAGCATTTT
CASRNLRDRGASNQPQHF
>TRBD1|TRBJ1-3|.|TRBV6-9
TGTGCCAGCAGTTACCGGGACAGGGAGGACACCATATATTTT
CASSYRDREDTIYF
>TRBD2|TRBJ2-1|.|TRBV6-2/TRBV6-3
TGTGCCAGCAGTGCGACTAGCGGGGGGCAGGGTGAGCAGTTCTTC
CASSATSGGQGEQFF
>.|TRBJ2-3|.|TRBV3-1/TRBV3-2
TGTGCCAGCAGCCAAGATCCGACCCGTTCGGGGGGCGAAACAGATACGCAGTATTTT
CASSQDPTRSGGETDTQYF
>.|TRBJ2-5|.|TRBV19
TGTGCCAGTAGTATCATGGAGACCCAGTACTTC
CASSIMETQYF
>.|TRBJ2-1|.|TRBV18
TGTGCCAGCTCTAGAGAACAGGGTTCGGCCAATGAGCAGTTCTTC
CASSREQGSANEQFF
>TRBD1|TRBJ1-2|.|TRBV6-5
TGTGCCAGCAGTAGGAACAGGGGGCCCTATGGCTACACCTTC
CASSRNRGPYGYTF
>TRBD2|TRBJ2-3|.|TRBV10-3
TGTGCCACGACGAGACTAGCGGAGGGCACAGATACGCAGTATTTT
CATTRLAEGTDTQYF
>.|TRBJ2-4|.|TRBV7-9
TGTGCCAGCAGCTGGATGACAGGCCGAGGAAACATTCAGTACTTC
CASSWMTGRGNIQYF
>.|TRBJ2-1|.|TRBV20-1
TGCAGTGCTACCACTAGCCGTGAGCAGTTCTTC
CSATTSREQFF
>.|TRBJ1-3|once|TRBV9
TGTGCCAGCAGCGTAGGTGAAGTATTGAGCTCTGGAAACACCATATATTTT
CASSVGEVLSSGNTIYF
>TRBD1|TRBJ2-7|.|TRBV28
TGTGCCAGCAGTTCCGGACAGGGTCCCTACGAGCAGTACTTC
CASSSGQGPYEQYF
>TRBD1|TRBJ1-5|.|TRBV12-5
TGTGCTAGTGGTGGGGACAGGGGGCGCCGACAGCCCCAGCATTTT
CASGGDRGRRQPQHF
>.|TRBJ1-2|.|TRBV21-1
TGTGCCAGCAGCAGCCGCGGGACAGGATTACCTCGCTATGGCTACACCTTC
CASSSRGTGLPRYGYTF
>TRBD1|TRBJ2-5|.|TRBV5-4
TGTGCCAGCAGCGGACAGGGAGAGACCCAGTACTTC
CASSGQGETQYF
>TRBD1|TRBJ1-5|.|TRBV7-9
TGTGCCAGCAGCTTAGGGGACAGGGACGGGAATCAGCCCCAGCATTTT
CASSLGDRDGNQPQHF
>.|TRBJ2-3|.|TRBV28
TGTGCCAGCACCACACCACCAATGGGCGCAGATACGCAGTATTTT
CASTTPPMGADTQYF